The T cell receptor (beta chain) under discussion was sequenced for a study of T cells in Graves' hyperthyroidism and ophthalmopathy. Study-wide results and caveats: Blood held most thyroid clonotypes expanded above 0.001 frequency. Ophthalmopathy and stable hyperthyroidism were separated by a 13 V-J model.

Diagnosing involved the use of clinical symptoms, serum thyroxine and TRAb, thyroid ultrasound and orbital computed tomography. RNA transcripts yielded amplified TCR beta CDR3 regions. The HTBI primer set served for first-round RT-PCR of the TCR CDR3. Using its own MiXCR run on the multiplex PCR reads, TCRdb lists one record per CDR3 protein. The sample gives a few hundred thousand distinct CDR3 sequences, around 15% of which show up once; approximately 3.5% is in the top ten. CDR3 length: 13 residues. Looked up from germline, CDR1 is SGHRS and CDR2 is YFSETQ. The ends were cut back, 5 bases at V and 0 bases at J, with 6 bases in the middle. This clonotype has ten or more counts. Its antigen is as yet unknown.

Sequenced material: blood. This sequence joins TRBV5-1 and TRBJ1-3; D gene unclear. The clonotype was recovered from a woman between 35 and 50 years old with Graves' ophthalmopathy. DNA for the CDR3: TGCGCCAGCAGTGCCCTCTCTGGAAACACCATATATTTT. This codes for CASSALSGNTIYF.